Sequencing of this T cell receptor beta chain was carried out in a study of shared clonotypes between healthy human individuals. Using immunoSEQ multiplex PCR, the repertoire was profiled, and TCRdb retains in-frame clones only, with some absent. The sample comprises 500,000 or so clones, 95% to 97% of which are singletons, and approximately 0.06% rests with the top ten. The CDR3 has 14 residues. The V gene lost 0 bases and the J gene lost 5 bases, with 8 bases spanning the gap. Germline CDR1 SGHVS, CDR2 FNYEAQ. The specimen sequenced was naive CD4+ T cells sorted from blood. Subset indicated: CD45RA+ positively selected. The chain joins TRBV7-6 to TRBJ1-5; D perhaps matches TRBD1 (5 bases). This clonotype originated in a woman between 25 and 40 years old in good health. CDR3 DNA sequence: TGTGCCAGCAGCTTAGCGGTGGGGGATCAGCCCCAGCATTTT. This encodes CASSLAVGDQPQHF.